Below, one TCR beta chain is given with its context. Its matching antigen is unknown. This entry belongs to a study of CD8+CD57+ T cells in acquired aplastic anemia. Looking at the study overall: The average for DNA from sorted CD4+ and CD8+ cells was around 3.5 ug. CD4+ cells from healthy donors averaged roughly 9.9 million reads. The study, taken as a whole, reports: In common between the patients and the controls were twenty-nine CD8+ CDR3 sequences.

The template for TCR beta VDJ and CDR3 sequence profiling was genomic DNA. TCRdb reprocessed the reads via MiXCR and lists one record per CDR3 protein. This sample yields 100,000 to 150,000 distinct CDR3 sequences, of which roughly 50% are seen a single time; 2% to 3% belongs to the top ten. The clonotype originates from a human donor in good health, serving as a control. Sequenced input: sorted CD4+, CD8+, or CD8+CD57+ T cells (not recorded which) from PBMCs.

In DNA form, the CDR3 reads TGCAGTGCTAGATTCCAGGGGAACTATGGCTACACCTTC. This encodes CSARFQGNYGYTF. The chain combines TRBV20-1 with TRBJ1-2; a weak D match, TRBD1 (6 bases). The germline CDR1 and CDR2 sequences are DFQATT and SNEGSKA (reference sequence). The CDR3 extends over 13 amino acids. V lost 2 bases and J 2 bases, leaving 9 bases between the germline ends.